This is a list of T cell receptor beta chains from one sample in a study of CD8+ T cells in alopecia areata. Measured with immunoSEQ multiplex PCR; TCRdb has only the in-frame clones, and not every one. This sample has 200,000 to 250,000 clones, with more than 60% found just once. The source was CD4+ T cells sorted from blood, collected between weeks 44 and 45, from a patient treated with tofacitinib. The receptors stem from a human donor with alopecia areata. CDR3s include the opening cysteine and the closing phenylalanine or tryptophan. D genes are given only for firm matches. Size is omitted from some rows. Given values are once, few, many or a class for expanded clones.

clone size | V gene | D gene | CDR3 protein
- | TRBV4-1 | TRBD1 | CASSSTFPGTGVYEQYF
- | TRBV11-2 | TRBD2 | CASSLNPGLAGGRPSEQFF
few | TRBV2 | - | CASSEDTGNQPQHF
few | TRBV15 | - | CATSRDLSTLNEQFF
- | TRBV6-5 | - | CASSYSRTDSGNTIYF
few | TRBV2 | - | CASSEQDTYEQYF
- | TRBV29-1 | - | CSARTSMDTEAFF
few | TRBV30 | - | CAWAPNRNSPLHF
- | TRBV19 | - | CASSISSKNTEAFF
- | TRBV6-5 | - | CASRRRTANTEAFF
few | TRBV7-8 | - | CASSRGTGNEKLFF
- | TRBV30 | - | CAYPGGGKNTGELFF
- | TRBV7-6 | - | CASSLAGRQETQYF
- | TRBV30 | - | CAWRGTIYEAFF
- | TRBV30 | - | CAWSVVIWERDDADTQYF
- | TRBV6-5 | - | CASAAGGTSNYGYTF
few | TRBV2 | - | CASSTQGSYEQYF